A single sample gave rise to the 3 T cell receptor beta chains below, sequenced in a study. TCRdb re-analysed the RT-PCR reads in MiXCR, keeping a single row per CDR3 protein. The sample carries about 700,000 distinct CDR3 sequences, 14% recorded once. Source material: memory CD4+ T cells from blood. These receptor sequences come from a female donor in good health, serving as a healthy control.

This clonotype was recorded at least ten times. J is TRBJ1-2 and V is TRBV12-3 or TRBV12-4; D is undetermined. This CDR3 region has 17 residues. The V end was cut by 5 bases, the J end by 0 bases, with 19 bases between. CDR3 bases: TGTGCCAGCAGTCCCCGAGTTTTGAACCGCGCTAACTATGGCTACACCTTC. It yields the protein CASSPRVLNRANYGYTF.

The chain is built from TRBV20-1 and TRBJ1-3; D might be TRBD1 (5 bases). V lost 7 bases, J lost 4 bases, and 14 bases lay in between. The CDR3 covers 13 residues. Germline lookup yields CDR1 DFQATT and CDR2 SNEGSKA (reference sequence). CDR3 in amino acids: CSVSQGYGNTIYF. CDR3 nucleotides: TGCAGTGTTTCGCAGGGCTACGGAAACACCATATATTTT.

The chain employs TRBV5-1 and TRBJ2-3; 8 nucleotides align to TRBD2. This CDR3 spans 17 amino acids. Germline-derived CDR1 and CDR2 are SGHRS and YFSETQ. V gave up 4 bases and J gave up 6 bases; unmatched junction bases: 16. CDR3 protein: CASSRLGSSGPGDTQYF. DNA for the CDR3: TGCGCCAGCAGCCGCCTTGGGTCTAGCGGGCCTGGGGATACGCAGTATTTT. The entire variable domain, with the rest obtained from reference TRBV5-1 and TRBJ2-3, is as follows: KAGVTQTPRYLIKTRGQQVTLSCSPISGHRSVSWYQQTPGQGLQFLFEYFSETQRNKGNFPGRFSGRQFSNSRSEMNVSTLELGDSALYLCASSRLGSSGPGDTQYFGPGTRLTVL.